Following are 28 T cell receptor beta chains from one sample sequenced in a study of T cells in tumors after PD-1 blockade. Libraries were prepared by immunoSEQ multiplex PCR; TCRdb keeps only in-frame clonotypes and omits some of them. Altogether roughly 9,300 clones are present, roughly three fifths being singletons, with the ten largest covering roughly 14%. The sequencing here drew on tumor tissue, taken after anti-PD-1 treatment. All receptors derive from a human donor with basal cell carcinoma.

This chain joins TRBV27 and TRBJ2-4; D remains ambiguous. CDR3 size: 15 residues. V was clipped by 5 bases and J by 2 bases, with 13 bases between them. Germline values: CDR1 MNHEY, CDR2 SMNVEV (reference sequence). CDR3 DNA sequence: TGTGCCAGCAGTGCGACAAGGAGTACCAAAAACATTCAGTACTTC. Protein product: CASSATRSTKNIQYF.

The chain employs TRBV6-2 or TRBV6-3 and TRBJ2-7; 7 nucleotides agree with TRBD2. V lost 3 bases and J lost 7; bases outside the gene matches: 12. The CDR3 covers 15 residues. Germline V gives CDR1 MNHEY, CDR2 SVGEGT. CDR3 region: CASSYSSASGREQYF. The CDR3 DNA follows: TGTGCCAGCAGTTATTCTTCGGCTAGCGGTAGAGAGCAGTACTTC.

The gene calls are TRBV7-2 and TRBJ2-6, with D tentatively TRBD1 (5 bases). V was cut by 3 bases and J by 2 bases, with 8 bases left in between. This CDR3 has 15 amino acids. Germline V gene lookup returns CDR1 SGHTA and CDR2 FQGNSA. The CDR3 region has the DNA TGTGCCAGCAGCTTTATAGGGGCTGGGGCCAACGTCCTGACTTTC. Its translation: CASSFIGAGANVLTF.

This clone is medium-sized. The chain recombines TRBV11-3 with TRBJ2-1; tentative D call: TRBD2 (5 bases). Germline V gene sequence: CDR1 SGHNT, CDR2 YENEEA. V lost 2 bases, J lost 6 bases, and 20 bases lay in between. The CDR3 consists of 17 residues. The DNA of the CDR3 is TGTGCCAGCAGCTTAAATTTGGCGGGTCGGCGGATCAATGAGCAGTTCTTC. Its translation is CASSLNLAGRRINEQFF.

The J gene is TRBJ2-1, the V gene TRBV23-1; 7 bases are shared with TRBD1. TRBV23-1 is treated as an ORF (open reading frame) with a function not yet certain. The CDR3 contains 12 residues. The ends lost 10 bases at V and 5 bases at J; junction bases unmatched: 5. CDR3 coding DNA: TGCGCCACTTCACAGGGGAACAATGAGCAGTTCTTC. Encoded protein: CATSQGNNEQFF.

The chain employs TRBV7-2 and TRBJ2-7, with TRBD1 as a possible D gene (5 bases). The CDR3 contains 14 residues. Trimming pared 6 bases from V and 0 bases from J, leaving 12 bases between. The germline V gene has CDR1 SGHTA and CDR2 FQGNSA. The CDR3 nucleotides are TGTGCCAGCAGTAAGGGGCCTAGCTCCTACGAGCAGTACTTC. Protein product: CASSKGPSSYEQYF.

The chain combines TRBV9 with TRBJ2-2; perhaps D is TRBD1 or TRBD2 (7 bases each). Germline CDR1 reads SGDLS; CDR2 reads YYNGEE. Trimming took off 7 bases at V and 2 bases at J, with 15 bases between the two ends. The length of the CDR3 is 15 residues. CDR3 protein: CASQGGTTNTGELFF. In nucleotides, the CDR3 is TGTGCCAGCCAGGGGGGGACAACCAACACCGGGGAGCTGTTTTTT.

The CDR3 region has the DNA TGTGCCACCAGTGAACCAGGGGACCACAATGAGCAGTTCTTC. This sequence encodes CATSEPGDHNEQFF. The chain carries TRBV24-1 and TRBJ2-1; possibly TRBD1 for D (6 bases). Trimming pared 4 bases from V and 5 bases from J, leaving 11 bases between. Looked up from germline, CDR1 is KGHDR and CDR2 is SFDVKD. There are 14 residues in the CDR3.

This clone was observed once. V is TRBV3-1 (or the pseudogene TRBV3-2) and J is TRBJ2-1, with D perhaps given as TRBD1 or TRBD2 (6 bases each). The CDR3 has 17 amino acids. V lost 4 bases, J lost 5 bases, and 21 bases lay in between. The germline CDR1 and CDR2 sequences are LGHDT and YNNKEL (reference sequence). Here the CDR3 DNA reads TGTGCCAGCAGCCCCCCATGGAGGGGGGCTAAAAACAATGAGCAGTTCTTC. This encodes CASSPPWRGAKNNEQFF.

This clone was seen once. The chain has TRBV10-2 and TRBJ2-1; D is perhaps TRBD2 (6 bases). The CDR3 has 13 amino acids. Trimming pared 2 bases from V and 14 bases from J, leaving 16 bases between. From germline, CDR1 is WSHSY and CDR2 SAAADI. The CDR3 protein is CASSEQGATSKFF. In DNA form, the CDR3 reads TGCGCCAGCAGTGAGCAAGGGGCCACTAGCAAGTTCTTC.

This rearrangement joins TRBV19 to TRBJ2-2; 14 nucleotides line up with TRBD2. The trim removed 5 bases at V and 5 bases at J, leaving 16 bases unmatched. CDR1 is LNHDA and CDR2 is SQIVND in the germline V gene (reference sequence). The CDR3 length is 20 residues. CDR3 in DNA: TGTGCCAGTAGTTTGCTGACTAGCGGGAGGGCTCTAGCGGGGACCGGGGAGCTGTTTTTT. This codes for CASSLLTSGRALAGTGELFF.

J is TRBJ2-7 and V is TRBV11-3; D remains ambiguous. There are 13 residues in the CDR3. The V gene's germline CDR1 is SGHNT and CDR2 YENEEA. Trimming stripped 0 bases from V and 3 bases from J, with 6 bases between. CDR3 bases: TGTGCCAGCAGCTTAGATAGGAACTACGAGCAGTACTTC. This encodes CASSLDRNYEQYF.

The genes are TRBV7-2 and TRBJ2-7, with unresolved D. Germline V lookup: CDR1 SGHTA, CDR2 FQGNSA. This CDR3 has 15 amino acids. V lost 5 bases to trimming and J lost 2 bases, with 16 bases between them. Written as DNA, the CDR3 is TGTGCCAGCAGCCCCCTACCCTTCTCGACCTACGAGCAGTACTTC. Its translation is CASSPLPFSTYEQYF.

This clone is labeled as medium-sized (0.01 to 0.1%). The chain recombines TRBV19 with TRBJ2-7; no clear D gene. CDR3 length: 14 amino acids. V was trimmed by 3 bases and J by 0 bases, leaving 9 bases between them. Germline V gives CDR1 LNHDA, CDR2 SQIVND (reference sequence). The CDR3 here is CASSMSLYSYEQYF. The CDR3 nucleotides read TGTGCCAGTAGTATGTCCCTCTACTCCTACGAGCAGTACTTC.

V usage is TRBV28 and J usage is TRBJ1-2; the D gene is possibly TRBD1 (5 bases). V lost 4 bases and J lost 8, with 26 bases in between. This CDR3 has 17 amino acids. CDR1 and CDR2 (germline): MDHEN, SYDVKM. CDR3 protein: CASSSLGTRDGGWGYTF. The CDR3 nucleotides are TGTGCCAGCAGTTCACTCGGTACACGGGATGGGGGTTGGGGCTACACCTTC.

The rearrangement uses TRBV4-2 and TRBJ2-5; D perhaps matches TRBD1 (5 bases). The CDR3 has 17 amino acids. The germline V gene encodes CDR1 LGHNA and CDR2 YNFKEQ. V dropped 1 base and J dropped 1 base, with 16 bases sitting between them. CDR3 residues: CASSQGRPGRGQETQYF. Written as DNA, the CDR3 is TGTGCCAGCAGCCAAGGCCGACCTGGTAGGGGCCAAGAGACCCAGTACTTC.

This clone showed up just once. The chain links TRBV19 to TRBJ2-5; 9 nucleotides line up with TRBD1. Germline trimming cut 5 bases from V and 6 bases from J; bases unmatched to any gene: 10. Germline CDR1 reads LNHDA; CDR2 reads SQIVND (reference sequence). There are 15 residues in the CDR3. The CDR3 sequence is CASSSKQGALKTQYF. The CDR3 DNA reads TGTGCCAGTAGTTCGAAACAGGGGGCCTTAAAGACCCAGTACTTC.

The chain couples TRBV29-1 to TRBJ2-7, with D perhaps TRBD2 (6 bases). Germline-derived CDR1 and CDR2 are SQVTM and ANQGSEA. The V end lost 7 bases, the J end lost 5 bases, and 21 bases lay between the germline ends. The CDR3 loop spans 14 amino acids. The CDR3 coding sequence is TGCAGCGCCCATAGTGCGGGGTTCCCCGACGAGCAGTACTTC. This gives the protein CSAHSAGFPDEQYF.

This clone showed up just once. The chain employs TRBV9 and TRBJ2-5; 8 bases line up with TRBD2. Trimming took 2 bases from V and 2 from J; bases not matched to a gene: 5. CDR1 is SGDLS, CDR2 YYNGEE, per germline. CDR3 size: 15 residues. CDR3 sequence (DNA): TGTGCCAGCAGCGTTGCGGGAGGAAAGCAAGAGACCCAGTACTTC. Protein: CASSVAGGKQETQYF.

The chain links TRBV7-2 to TRBJ1-1; 7 bases line up with TRBD1. With V trimmed by 3 bases and J by 5 bases, 9 bases remained unmatched. The CDR3 loop spans 15 amino acids. Germline loops: CDR1 SGHTA, CDR2 FQGNSA. CDR3 nucleotides: TGTGCCAGCAGCTTTTCAAATCAGGGGGGAACTGAAGCTTTCTTT. Amino acid sequence: CASSFSNQGGTEAFF.

By frequency in the sample, this clone is medium-sized. The chain carries TRBV5-1 and TRBJ2-7; perhaps D is TRBD1 or TRBD2 (5 bases each). The length of the CDR3 is 16 residues. The germline V gene has CDR1 SGHRS and CDR2 YFSETQ. V was shortened by 0 bases and J by 1 base, with 14 bases between the two germline ends. CDR3 in amino acids: CASSLDGTQRSYEQYF. For the CDR3, the DNA is TGCGCCAGCAGCTTGGATGGGACCCAGAGATCCTACGAGCAGTACTTC.

The chain links TRBV30 to TRBJ1-6; D is perhaps TRBD1 (6 bases). Trimming removed 5 bases from V and 5 bases from J, with 10 bases in between. CDR3 size: 13 residues. Germline V gives CDR1 GTSNPN, CDR2 SVGIG (reference sequence). The DNA for the CDR3 is TGTGCCTGGGCGGGACAAGATAATTCACCCCTCCACTTT. Amino acids: CAWAGQDNSPLHF.

This clone appeared a few times. This CDR3 reads CSARESYEQYF. The CDR3 DNA reads as TGCAGTGCTAGAGAGTCCTACGAGCAGTACTTC. V is TRBV20-1 and J is TRBJ2-7, with D unresolved. The CDR3 length is 11 residues. Germline V gene lookup returns CDR1 DFQATT and CDR2 SNEGSKA (reference sequence). V was pared by 0 bases and J by 1 base, with 1 base between.

There are a few counts of this clone. The chain joins TRBV11-3 to TRBJ2-1; no reliable D call. The CDR3 has 11 residues. The germline V and J ends were trimmed by 6 bases and 9 bases, with 9 bases remaining between them. Looked up from germline, CDR1 is SGHNT and CDR2 is YENEEA. The CDR3: CASRSLGEQFF. As DNA, the CDR3 is TGTGCCAGCAGATCGTTGGGTGAGCAGTTCTTC. Using reference TRBV11-3 and TRBJ2-1 for the parts outside the CDR3, the full variable domain is EAGVVQSPRYKIIEKKQPVAFWCNPISGHNTLYWYLQNLGQGPELLIRYENEEAVDDSQLPKDRFSAERLKGVDSTLKIQPAELGDSAVYLCASRSLGEQFFGPGTRLTVL.

By sample fraction, this clone is medium-sized. The rearrangement links TRBV4-1 to TRBJ2-7; 12 nucleotides agree with TRBD2. V lost 5 bases, J lost 4 bases, and 27 bases stayed unmatched. CDR3 length: 22 residues. Germline CDR1 is MGHRA and CDR2 is YSYEKL. CDR3 loop: CASSIAISIPFGLAGSEYEQYF. As DNA, the CDR3 is TGCGCCAGCAGCATTGCAATAAGCATCCCTTTTGGACTAGCGGGATCAGAATACGAGCAGTACTTC.

The sample holds a few counts of this clone. J is TRBJ2-3 and V is TRBV19; D not resolved. The V gene's germline CDR1 is LNHDA and CDR2 SQIVND (reference sequence). V was trimmed by 3 bases and J by 4 bases, leaving 11 bases between them. The CDR3 spans 14 residues. The CDR3 DNA follows: TGTGCCAGTAGTATCTGGAGTAGGGCAGATACGCAGTATTTT. Encoded protein: CASSIWSRADTQYF.

This clone was observed a single time. V usage is TRBV6-2 or TRBV6-3 and J usage is TRBJ2-1, with TRBD1 matching over 8 bases. The CDR3 runs to 16 residues. Trimming cost V 0 bases and J 7 bases; bases outside gene matches: 8. CDR1 is MNHEY and CDR2 is SVGEGT in the germline V gene. CDR3 DNA sequence: TGTGCCAGCAGTTACTCGTTGGAGACAGGGGCAAATGAGCAGTTCTTC. This encodes CASSYSLETGANEQFF.

CDR3 region: CASSDSLRGSYNEQFF. CDR3 bases: TGTGCCAGCAGTGACTCTTTGCGCGGCTCCTACAATGAGCAGTTCTTC. This chain uses TRBV6-4 with TRBJ2-1; D gene unclear. The germline CDR1 and CDR2 sequences are MRHNA and SNTAGT. The CDR3 consists of 16 residues. Trimming cost V 0 bases and J 0 bases, with 9 bases left between them.